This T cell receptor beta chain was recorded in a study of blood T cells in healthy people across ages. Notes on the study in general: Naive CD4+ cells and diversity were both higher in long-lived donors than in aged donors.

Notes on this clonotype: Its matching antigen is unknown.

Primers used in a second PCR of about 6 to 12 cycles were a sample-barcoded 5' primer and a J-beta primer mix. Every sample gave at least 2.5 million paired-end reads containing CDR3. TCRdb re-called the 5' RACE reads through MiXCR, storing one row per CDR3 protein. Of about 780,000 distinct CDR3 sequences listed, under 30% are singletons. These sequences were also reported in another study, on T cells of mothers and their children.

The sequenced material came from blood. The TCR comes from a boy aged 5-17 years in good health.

The CDR3 DNA follows: TGCGCCAGCAGCCGTCCAGGAGATACGCAGTATTTT. This gives the protein CASSRPGDTQYF. The rearrangement links TRBV5-1 to TRBJ2-3; D is unclear. Germline-derived CDR1 and CDR2 are SGHRS and YFSETQ. Trimming removed 4 bases at V and 5 bases at J, with 8 bases between. This CDR3 spans 12 amino acids.